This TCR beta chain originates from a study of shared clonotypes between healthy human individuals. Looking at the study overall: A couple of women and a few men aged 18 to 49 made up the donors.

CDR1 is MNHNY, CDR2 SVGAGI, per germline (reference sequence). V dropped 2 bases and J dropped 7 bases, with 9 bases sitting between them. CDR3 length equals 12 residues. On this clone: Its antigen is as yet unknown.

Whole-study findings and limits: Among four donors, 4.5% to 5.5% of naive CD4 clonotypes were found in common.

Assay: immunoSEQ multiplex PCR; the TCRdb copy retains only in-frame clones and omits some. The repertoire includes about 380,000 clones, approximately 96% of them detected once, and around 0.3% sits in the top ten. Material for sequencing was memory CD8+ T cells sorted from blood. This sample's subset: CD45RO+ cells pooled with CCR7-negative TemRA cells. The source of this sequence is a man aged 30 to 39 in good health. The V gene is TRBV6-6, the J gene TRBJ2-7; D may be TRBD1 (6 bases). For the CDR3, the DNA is TGTGCCAGCAGTTACGAGAGGGGGGAGCAGTACTTC. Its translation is CASSYERGEQYF.